This record covers a single T cell receptor beta chain. The antigen is not known. The record originates from a study of cytomegalovirus exposure and HLA in healthy donors. Study-level points and caveats: The study found most TCR sequences rare, yet found some public TCRs in many donors. What a later analysis reportedly showed was that an Asian-associated ancestry cluster had fewer N-insertions than the 666-donor mean.

Vbeta (60) and Jbeta (13) primers were used in the PCR. Clones were sequenced by immunoSEQ multiplex PCR, and TCRdb holds only the in-frame ones, with some missing. This sample's clone table lists over 40,000 clones. Source material: PBMCs. This sequence was found in a young man in good health and CMV-seronegative.

The DNA for the CDR3 is TGTGCCAGCAGCTTAGGAGACAGGGTGGGGAATGAAAAACTGTTTTTT. Translation gives CASSLGDRVGNEKLFF. J is TRBJ1-4 and V is TRBV7-9; 7 nucleotides align to TRBD1. The V gene end was trimmed by 1 base and the J gene end by 5 bases; junction bases not matched to a gene: 7. Germline values: CDR1 SEHNR, CDR2 FQNEAQ (reference sequence). CDR3 length equals 16 residues.